This T cell receptor beta chain originates from a study of T cells in Graves' hyperthyroidism and ophthalmopathy. RNA transcripts provided the source from which TCR beta CDR3 regions were amplified. First-round RT-PCR targeting the TCR CDR3 was performed with the HTBI primer set. MiXCR, applied by TCRdb to the multiplex PCR reads, yields one record per CDR3 protein. The table has around 380,000 distinct CDR3 sequences, roughly 14% seen once; the top ten hold around 20%. V lost 1 base and J 5 bases, leaving 14 bases between the germline ends. There are 15 residues in the CDR3. CDR1 and CDR2 (germline): SGHVS, FNYEAQ. This clonotype was counted a single time.

V is TRBV7-6 and J is TRBJ2-5; a possible D gene is TRBD1 (5 bases). The TCR sequence derives from a man under 40 with Graves' hyperthyroidism that later progressed to Graves' ophthalmopathy. Sequencing was performed on blood. This CDR3 is CASSLGQGKWETQYF. DNA of the CDR3: TGTGCCAGCAGCTTAGGGCAGGGTAAATGGGAGACCCAGTACTTC.